This T cell receptor (beta chain) is drawn from a study of tissue T cells after allogeneic stem cell transplantation. At the level of the study: Patients with graft-versus-host disease had grafts: several unmodified, three CD34-selected and T-cell-depleted.

Comments on this clone: Its antigen is not known.

Sequenced by immunoSEQ multiplex PCR; TCRdb stores in-frame clones only, minus some. The sample holds about 4,300 clones; approximately 70% are singletons and the top ten take under 30%. Study findings and constraints: Within patients, tissue anatomy strongly shaped TCR repertoire composition.

The sequencing here drew on duodenal tissue, taken at autopsy. This TCR was recovered from a female patient between 18 and 50 years old with steroid-refractory graft-versus-host disease after an allogeneic stem cell transplant. Some T cells may be transferred from the graft donor.

The chain's CDR3 is CAWRGLADTYEQYF. CDR3 in DNA: TGTGCCTGGAGGGGACTAGCGGACACCTACGAGCAGTACTTC. This chain links TRBV30 with TRBJ2-7; 11 nucleotides match TRBD2. This CDR3 has 14 amino acids. J was trimmed by 2 bases and V by 3 bases; bases with no gene match: 3. Germline V gene lookup returns CDR1 GTSNPN and CDR2 SVGIG (reference sequence).